This T cell receptor (beta chain) comes out of a study of identical twins (dated by TCRdb to 2016 to 2018). Context from the whole study: TCR alpha and beta repertoires from monozygotic twins, unrelated adults of various ages and cord blood were deep-sequenced to test whether fetal clonotypes persist. To rule out contamination, the twin experiments were replicated at different times with different library preparation protocols. Results and caveats for the whole study, not just this receptor: The excess sharing between twins in beta out-of-frame sequences was weaker because fewer shared sequences reduced the signal-to-noise ratio. Fewer insertions were carried by abundant cord blood beta clonotypes; a weaker similar trend was observed in young adult naive repertoires, while no such trend was observed in memory repertoires. Because the same donors could not be followed over many years, the conclusions relied on cross-sectional statistical analysis. In monozygotic twins, out-of-frame TCR alpha sharing was systematically underestimated by recombination models, although the models agreed with sharing between unrelated individuals. Invariant T cells such as MAIT and iNKT could partly confound zero-insertion analyses, though diverse VJ usage argued against this for most clonotypes. Compared with coincidental sharing between unrelated individuals, out-of-frame TCR alpha sequences shared between twins showed an excess of sequences with low generation probability.

Every donor was a healthy Caucasian. Three unrelated non-twin adults were additionally sequenced: a male aged 18 to 30, a male aged 50 to 60 and a female aged 50 to 60. Miltenyi CD45RO+ enrichment and human naive T-cell isolation kits were used to isolate memory (CD45RO+) and naive T cells from PBMC. As concerns this clonotype: The antigen it binds to is not known. Per-base qualities were not stored, and no clone one base away is much larger.

Based on the germline V gene (reference sequence), the CDR1 and CDR2 sequences are DFQATT and SNEGSKA. The CDR3 contains 14 residues, cysteine and phenylalanine counted. The CDR3 DNA has 42 bases and is translated from base 1. V and J are truncated by 3 bases and 6 bases respectively, leaving an intervening sequence of 14 bases. Library generation was performed with 5' RACE. For sequencing, an Illumina HiSeq 2000 was employed. Template switching introduced a universal primer binding site; the final cDNA contained a unique molecular identifier, enabling accurate counting of TCR cDNA molecules. Specific primers in the conserved constant-segment region were used to synthesize first-strand cDNA for TCR alpha and beta chains. To control for contamination, every cDNA library carried two barcodes: a SMART-Mk sample barcode plus Illumina barcodes. TruSeq adapter sequences and Illumina sample barcodes were added in two successive PCR steps. TCR alpha and beta cDNA libraries were sequenced on the Illumina HiSeq platform with custom primers. The source study handled its data this way. Unique molecular identifiers were extracted from raw reads with MiGEC, and CDR3 positions were determined with MiXCR. Recombination models were inferred per individual with the repgenHMM and IGoR tools using an EM algorithm. Shared clonotypes were analyzed with the tcR package in R, and sharing was normalized by the product of cloneset sizes. To study raw recombination without the effects of thymic and clonal selection, out-of-frame nonproductive sequences were analyzed. TCRdb reanalyzed the raw reads on its own, using fastp at Q25 for trimming and MiXCR for clone calling, and kept in-frame beta chains. Each CDR3 protein gets just one entry, which takes the most common genes and DNA from the rows behind it. For this entry, the V and J calls and clone size follow TCRdb and not the study's own pipeline. The sample table lists approximately 410,000 distinct CDR3 sequences, about 18% of them with a count of one. Together, the top ten hold 9.5% to 15% of the sample.

The source is a man in his fifties or sixties in good health. Sequencing was performed on naive T cells sorted from blood. In the paper's terms, the cell subset or site label means: cells isolated with a human naive T-cell isolation kit. Rearrangement joined TRBV20-1 to TRBJ1-4; no D segment can be confidently identified. CDR3 protein: CSASLRVTDEKLFF. The nucleotide sequence reads as follows: TGCAGTGCTAGCCTAAGGGTGACTGATGAAAAACTGTTTTTT.